This entry describes one TCR beta chain. Its antigen is not known. V was pared by 1 base and J by 5 bases, with 13 bases between. CDR3 length: 15 residues. In germline, CDR1 is LGHNA, CDR2 YNFKEQ. The record originates from a study of Ad26.COV2.S vaccination and SARS-CoV-2 variants. Findings and limits, study-wide: Analyses of TCR breadth and depth may have underestimated total T cell responses.

Sequencing was performed with immunoSEQ multiplex PCR; in TCRdb, only in-frame clones are kept and a portion is missing. Of roughly 380,000 clones in the sample, around 90% are singletons; the top ten hold roughly 3.9%. The source was peripheral blood, collected after recovery from COVID-19. The origin of this receptor is a human donor who had recovered from COVID-19. The V call is TRBV4-2, the J call TRBJ2-3; possibly TRBD1 for D (5 bases). This CDR3 reads CASSQGGQLGDTQYF. In DNA, the CDR3 is TGTGCCAGCAGCCAAGGCGGACAATTGGGAGATACGCAGTATTTT.